This TCR beta chain stems from a study of blood T cell repertoires in COVID-19. About the study: Sites in the United States, Italy and Spain provided acute and convalescent COVID-19 samples. PBMCs, B-cell-depleted T cells, or T cells were the source of the cDNA or gDNA that made up the material.

As processed by the authors: Estimation of nucleated cell counts was performed using reference gene primer amplification. Only in-frame clones appear in the TCRdb table, and some are missing; sequencing was by immunoSEQ multiplex PCR. Clone size and the V and J calls come from that table; the DNA yielded D and trimming. The sample lists some 180,000 clones, about 77% occurring once. This clone has only one observation. Trimming pared 3 bases from V and 4 bases from J, leaving 12 bases between. CDR1 DFQATT and CDR2 SNEGSKA come from the germline V gene (reference sequence). The CDR3 covers 13 residues.

Sequences were obtained from peripheral blood. The chain is built from TRBV20-1 and TRBJ1-2, with no clear D. This clonotype originated in an elderly woman with active or convalescent COVID-19. CDR3 bases: TGCAGTGCTAGTTGGGCCACGAGCTATGGCTACACCTTC. It is translated as CSASWATSYGYTF.